This T cell receptor beta chain came from a study of blood T cell repertoires in COVID-19. Study context: The study drew acute and convalescent COVID-19 samples from the United States, Italy and Spain. From T cells, B-cell-depleted T cells, or PBMCs came the material, which was cDNA or gDNA.

V gave up 7 bases and J gave up 8 bases; unmatched junction bases: 8. CDR1 is SQVTM, CDR2 ANQGSEA, per germline. The CDR3 covers 12 residues. In the original analysis: Reference gene primer amplification in the assay estimated nucleated cell counts. The table came from immunoSEQ multiplex PCR; TCRdb's copy has only in-frame clones and leaves some out. V and J calls and clone size are given by that table; D and trimming were obtained from the DNA. The table lists 210,000 or so clones, about 88% of them singletons. This TCR came from a woman in her fifties or sixties with acute or convalescent COVID-19. Sequencing was done on a sample of peripheral blood. This chain joins TRBV29-1 and TRBJ1-2, with TRBD1 identical over 9 bases. The CDR3 protein is CSAAQGASGYTF. Here the CDR3 DNA reads TGCAGCGCGGCACAGGGGGCATCGGGCTACACCTTC.